These 10 T cell receptor beta chains were all obtained from the same sample, sequenced in a study of T cell changes during pregnancy in multiple sclerosis. The protocol was immunoSEQ multiplex PCR, while the TCRdb copy is restricted to in-frame clones and leaves out a portion. The sample has some 41,000 clones, 90% seen once; the top ten hold less than 12%. The sequencing here drew on CD8+ T cells from peripheral blood mononuclear cells, taken in the first trimester of pregnancy. These receptors were taken from a female donor with multiple sclerosis, enrolled in a pregnancy study.

V is TRBV12-5 and J is TRBJ1-1; D not certain. The germline CDR1 and CDR2 sequences are LGHNT and FRNRAP. Deletions cut 3 bases from V and 1 base from J, with 12 bases between. The CDR3 is 15 residues long. Written as DNA, the CDR3 is TGTGCTAGTGGTTTCATAGTTAGCCCGAACACTGAAGCTTTCTTT. It encodes CASGFIVSPNTEAFF.

This clone has only a few counts. The chain links TRBV29-1 to TRBJ1-1; TRBD1 matches 8 bases. Trimming at V came to 6 bases and at J to 5 bases, leaving 5 bases not matched to a gene. CDR3 length equals 12 residues. Germline V gene data show CDR1 as SQVTM and CDR2 as ANQGSEA. CDR3 sequence: CSVLDRGTEAFF. The CDR3 nucleotides are TGCAGCGTCCTCGACAGGGGTACTGAAGCTTTCTTT. The variable domain in full, with the rest retrieved from reference TRBV29-1 and TRBJ1-1, is SAVISQKPSRDICQRGTSLTIQCQVDSQVTMMFWYRQQPGQSLTLIATANQGSEATYESGFVIDKFPISRPNLTFSTLTVSNMSPEDSSIYLCSVLDRGTEAFFGQGTRLTVV.

The rearrangement uses TRBV7-9 and TRBJ1-6, with 8 bases lining up with TRBD1. The CDR3 covers 18 residues. V dropped 2 bases and J dropped 4; count of bases not matched to a gene: 10. Germline CDR1 SEHNR, CDR2 FQNEAQ (reference sequence). This CDR3 is CASSLFLRDRLYNSPLHF. Written as DNA, the CDR3 is TGTGCCAGCAGCTTATTCCTCCGGGACAGGCTGTATAATTCACCCCTCCACTTT.

The chain employs TRBV2 and TRBJ1-2; a weak D match, TRBD1 (5 bases). V lost 7 bases and J 6 bases, leaving 12 bases between the germline ends. Germline V gives CDR1 SNHLY, CDR2 FYNNEI. The CDR3 extends over 12 amino acids. DNA for the CDR3: TGTGCCAGCAAGCGTTCAGGGAATGGCTACACCTTC. It codes for CASKRSGNGYTF.

The rearrangement links TRBV11-2 to TRBJ1-1; 8 bases map to TRBD1. Germline V gene lookup returns CDR1 SGHAT and CDR2 FQNNGV. This CDR3 has 12 amino acids. Losses at the gene ends were 3 bases for V and 6 bases for J; bases not matched to a gene: 0. The CDR3 protein is CASSLTGAEAFF. The DNA for the CDR3 is TGTGCCAGCAGCTTGACAGGGGCTGAAGCTTTCTTT.

A single count supports this clone. The rearrangement uses TRBV10-3 and TRBJ2-6; TRBD1 might be the D (5 bases). The CDR3 sequence is 17 residues long. Germline V gives CDR1 ENHRY, CDR2 SYGVKD. Trimming took 1 base from V and 2 from J, leaving 12 bases between them. The CDR3 loop is CAISEFQGEAGANVLTF. CDR3 sequence (DNA): TGTGCCATCAGTGAGTTTCAGGGTGAAGCTGGGGCCAACGTCCTGACTTTC.

The chain employs TRBV20-1 and TRBJ1-1, with D perhaps matching TRBD1 (5 bases). The CDR3 contains 8 residues. The V end lost 1 base, the J end lost 14 bases, and 5 bases lay between the germline ends. The germline gives CDR1 DFQATT, CDR2 SNEGSKA (reference sequence). CDR3: CSARGGFF. The CDR3 region has the DNA TGCAGTGCTAGAGGGGGCTTCTTT.

The CDR3 is CASTPGTGSYEQYF. Written as DNA, the CDR3 is TGTGCCAGTACCCCCGGGACTGGGAGCTACGAGCAGTACTTC. This chain links TRBV19 with TRBJ2-7, with D possibly TRBD2 on 6 matching bases. The CDR3 is made up of 14 amino acids. CDR1 and CDR2 (germline): LNHDA, SQIVND (reference sequence). With 7 bases removed from V and 3 bases from J, the gap between germline ends came to 16 bases.

J is TRBJ2-3 and V is TRBV7-9, with 9 nucleotides matching TRBD2. The CDR3 has 17 residues. After removal of 5 bases from V and 6 bases from J, the junction contained 15 bases not matched to a gene. CDR1 is SEHNR, CDR2 FQNEAQ, per germline (reference sequence). CDR3 DNA sequence: TGTGCCAGCAGCGTCCATTTAGCGGGGGCCCCTCGGGATACGCAGTATTTT. Translating it yields CASSVHLAGAPRDTQYF.

The chain carries TRBV27 and TRBJ2-7; 12 bases match TRBD1. Germline trimming cut 8 bases from V and 2 bases from J; bases unmatched to any gene: 7. The length of the CDR3 is 15 residues. CDR1 and CDR2 from the germline V gene are MNHEY and SMNVEV (reference sequence). This CDR3 is CASSIGTGGTYEQYF. In DNA, the CDR3 is TGTGCCAGCTCCATAGGGACAGGGGGCACCTACGAGCAGTACTTC.